The clone carrying this TCR beta chain was recorded at least ten times. This record comes from a study of HIV-infected patients and healthy controls. No cell fractionation was done, so the repertoire covers all unsorted peripheral blood T cells. Peripheral blood, 2.5 ml, was drawn for RNA extraction. cDNA was made from 500 ng RNA using alpha and beta constant primers. Using multiplexing indices, alpha and beta chain libraries were generated apart by chain-specific third strand synthesis. The cDNA received a 5' RACE adapter containing a random hexamer plus an SP2 sequencing primer site. One entry per CDR3 protein, called by TCRdb with MiXCR from the 5' RACE reads. The repertoire consists of 17,000 or so distinct CDR3 sequences, with 4.5% to 5.5% occurring once and the leading ten covering roughly 2%. The TCR comes from an adult in good health. The specimen sequenced was blood.

The CDR3 sequence is CAIRGRAGEINEQFF. CDR3 in DNA: TGTGCCATCAGGGGTAGAGCGGGCGAAATAAATGAGCAGTTCTTC. The chain couples TRBV10-3 to TRBJ2-1, with a possible D match to TRBD2 (6 bases). This CDR3 region has 15 residues. Trimming took off 6 bases at V and 7 bases at J, with 19 bases between the two ends. CDR1 is ENHRY, CDR2 SYGVKD, per germline.